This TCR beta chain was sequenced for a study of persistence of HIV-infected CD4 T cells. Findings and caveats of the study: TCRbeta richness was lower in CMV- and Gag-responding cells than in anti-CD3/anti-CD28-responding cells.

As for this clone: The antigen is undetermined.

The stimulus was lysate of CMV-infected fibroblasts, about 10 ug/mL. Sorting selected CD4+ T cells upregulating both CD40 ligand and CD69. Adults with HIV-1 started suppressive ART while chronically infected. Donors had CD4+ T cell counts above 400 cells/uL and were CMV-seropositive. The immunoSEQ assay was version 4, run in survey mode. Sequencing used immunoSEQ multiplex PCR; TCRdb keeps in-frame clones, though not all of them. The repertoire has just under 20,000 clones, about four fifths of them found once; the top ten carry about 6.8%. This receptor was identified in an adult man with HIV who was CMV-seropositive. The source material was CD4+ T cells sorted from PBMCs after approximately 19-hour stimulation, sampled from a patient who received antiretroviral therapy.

The CDR3 sequence is CASSLDPPQTNYGYTF. CDR3 nucleotide sequence: TGCGCCAGCAGCTTGGACCCCCCTCAGACTAACTATGGCTACACCTTC. The V gene is TRBV5-1, the J gene TRBJ1-2, with no clear D. Germline V gene data show CDR1 as SGHRS and CDR2 as YFSETQ. V was cut by 0 bases and J by 0 bases, with 12 bases left in between. This CDR3 is built from 16 residues.